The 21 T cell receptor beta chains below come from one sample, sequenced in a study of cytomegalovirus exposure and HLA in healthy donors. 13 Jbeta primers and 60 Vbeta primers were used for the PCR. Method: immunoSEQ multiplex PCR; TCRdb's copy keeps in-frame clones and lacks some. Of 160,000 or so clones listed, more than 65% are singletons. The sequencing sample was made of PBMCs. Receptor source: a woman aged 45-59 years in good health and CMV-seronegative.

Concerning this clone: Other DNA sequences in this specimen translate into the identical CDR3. The CDR3 bases are TGTGCCTGGAGTGTGAGGGTTACCGAAGCTTTCTTT. Translated, it gives CAWSVRVTEAFF. The chain has TRBV30 and TRBJ1-1, with unresolved D. Trimming shortened V by 0 bases and J by 8 bases, and 10 bases separated the two germline ends. Germline CDR1 and CDR2: GTSNPN and SVGIG (reference sequence). This CDR3 is built from 12 residues.

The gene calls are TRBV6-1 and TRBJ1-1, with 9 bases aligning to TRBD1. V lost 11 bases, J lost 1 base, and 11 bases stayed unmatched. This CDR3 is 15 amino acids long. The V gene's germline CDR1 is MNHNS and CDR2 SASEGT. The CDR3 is CAGDRGSSSNTEAFF. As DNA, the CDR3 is TGTGCCGGCGACAGGGGGTCTTCCTCGAACACTGAAGCTTTCTTT.

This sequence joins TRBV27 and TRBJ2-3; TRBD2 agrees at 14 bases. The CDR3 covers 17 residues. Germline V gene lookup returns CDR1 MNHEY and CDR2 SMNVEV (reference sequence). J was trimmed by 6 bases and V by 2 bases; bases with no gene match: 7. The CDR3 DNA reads TGTGCCAGCAGTTTAAGACTAGCGGGGGGGCAAGGGGATACGCAGTATTTT. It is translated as CASSLRLAGGQGDTQYF.

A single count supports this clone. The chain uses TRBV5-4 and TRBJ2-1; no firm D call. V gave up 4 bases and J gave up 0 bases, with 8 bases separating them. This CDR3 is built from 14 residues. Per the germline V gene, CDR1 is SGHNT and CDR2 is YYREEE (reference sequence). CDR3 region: CASSSGSSYNEQFF. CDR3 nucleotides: TGTGCCAGCAGCAGTGGCAGCTCCTACAATGAGCAGTTCTTC.

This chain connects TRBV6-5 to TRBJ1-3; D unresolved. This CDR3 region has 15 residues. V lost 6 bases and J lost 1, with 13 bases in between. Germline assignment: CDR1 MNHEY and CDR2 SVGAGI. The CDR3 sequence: CASSRGERSGNTIYF. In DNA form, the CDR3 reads TGTGCCAGCAGCCGCGGGGAACGGTCTGGAAACACCATATATTTT.

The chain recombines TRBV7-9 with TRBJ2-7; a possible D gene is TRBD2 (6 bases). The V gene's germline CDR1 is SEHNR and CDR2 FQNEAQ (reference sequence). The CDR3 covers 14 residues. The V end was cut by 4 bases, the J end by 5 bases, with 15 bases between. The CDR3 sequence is CASSSSTSSNEQYF. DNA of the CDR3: TGTGCCAGCAGCTCCTCGACTAGTTCGAACGAGCAGTACTTC.

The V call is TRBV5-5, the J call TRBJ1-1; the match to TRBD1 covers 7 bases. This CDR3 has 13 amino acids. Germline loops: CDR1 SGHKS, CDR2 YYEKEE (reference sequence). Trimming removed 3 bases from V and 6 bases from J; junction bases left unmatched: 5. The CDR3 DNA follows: TGTGCCAGCAGCTCAACAGGGGAAGCTGAAGCTTTCTTT. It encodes CASSSTGEAEAFF.

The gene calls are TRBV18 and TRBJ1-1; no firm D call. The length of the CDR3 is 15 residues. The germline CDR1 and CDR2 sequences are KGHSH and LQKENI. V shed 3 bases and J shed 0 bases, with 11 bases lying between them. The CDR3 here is CASSPFNFLNTEAFF. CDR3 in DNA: TGTGCCAGCTCACCCTTTAACTTTTTGAACACTGAAGCTTTCTTT.

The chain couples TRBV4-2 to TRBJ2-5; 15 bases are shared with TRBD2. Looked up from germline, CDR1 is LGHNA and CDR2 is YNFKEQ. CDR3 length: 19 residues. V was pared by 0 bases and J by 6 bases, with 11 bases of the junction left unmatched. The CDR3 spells CASSQDPGLAGGAPKTQYF. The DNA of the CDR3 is TGTGCCAGCAGCCAAGATCCGGGACTAGCGGGGGGTGCACCGAAGACCCAGTACTTC.

The CDR3 sequence: CASSPGQGQQPQHF. Here the CDR3 DNA reads TGTGCCAGCTCACCAGGACAGGGGCAGCAGCCCCAGCATTTT. The chain employs TRBV18 and TRBJ1-5, with 9 bases lining up with TRBD1. Germline lookup yields CDR1 KGHSH and CDR2 LQKENI. This CDR3 comprises 14 residues. V gave up 2 bases and J gave up 7 bases; unmatched junction bases: 3. The full variable domain, with the rest looked up from reference TRBV18 and TRBJ1-5, is NAGVMQNPRHLVRRRGQEARLRCSPMKGHSHVYWYRQLPEEGLKFMVYLQKENIIDESGMPKERFSAEFPKEGPSILRIQQVVRGDSAAYFCASSPGQGQQPQHFGDGTRLSIL.

The CDR3 sequence: CASSRNIRGQGKVNEQFF. DNA for the CDR3: TGTGCCAGCAGTAGAAATATCCGGGGACAGGGTAAGGTCAATGAGCAGTTCTTC. The chain employs TRBV28 and TRBJ2-1; 9 nucleotides agree with TRBD1. The V gene's germline CDR1 is MDHEN and CDR2 SYDVKM. J gave up 6 bases and V 5 bases, and 17 bases lay outside the gene matches. The CDR3 length is 18 residues.

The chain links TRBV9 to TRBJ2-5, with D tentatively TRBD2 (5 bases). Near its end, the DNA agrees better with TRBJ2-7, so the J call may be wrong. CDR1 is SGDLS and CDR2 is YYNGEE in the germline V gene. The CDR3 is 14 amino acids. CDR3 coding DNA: TGTGCCAGCAGCGTAGCCAGCGGTTCCTACGAGCAGTACTTC. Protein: CASSVASGSYEQYF.

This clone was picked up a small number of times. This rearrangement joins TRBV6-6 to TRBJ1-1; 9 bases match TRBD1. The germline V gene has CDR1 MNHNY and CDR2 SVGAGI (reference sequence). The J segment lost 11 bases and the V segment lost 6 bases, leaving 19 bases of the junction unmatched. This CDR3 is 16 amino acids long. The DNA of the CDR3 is TGTGCCAGCAGCCCACCCGCGGACAGGGGAAGAGGTCGGGCTTTCTTT. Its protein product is CASSPPADRGRGRAFF.

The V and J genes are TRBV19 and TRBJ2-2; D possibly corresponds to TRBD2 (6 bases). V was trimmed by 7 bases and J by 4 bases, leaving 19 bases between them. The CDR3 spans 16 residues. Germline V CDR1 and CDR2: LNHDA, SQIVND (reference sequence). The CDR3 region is CASKGSSGGGTGELFF. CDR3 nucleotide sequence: TGTGCCAGTAAGGGATCGTCCGGGGGAGGCACCGGGGAGCTGTTTTTT.

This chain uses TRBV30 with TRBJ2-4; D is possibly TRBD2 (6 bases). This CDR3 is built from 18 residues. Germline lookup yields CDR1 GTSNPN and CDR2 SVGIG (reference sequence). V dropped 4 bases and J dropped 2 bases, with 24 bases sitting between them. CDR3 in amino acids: CAWTPNALAFGSKNIQYF. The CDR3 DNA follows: TGTGCCTGGACCCCTAACGCTCTAGCGTTCGGGTCCAAAAACATTCAGTACTTC. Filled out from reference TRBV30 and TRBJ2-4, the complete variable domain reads SQTIHQWPATLVQPVGSPLSLECTVEGTSNPNLYWYRQAAGRGLQLLFYSVGIGQISSEVPQNLSASRPQDRQFILSSKKLLLSDSGFYLCAWTPNALAFGSKNIQYFGAGTRLSVL.

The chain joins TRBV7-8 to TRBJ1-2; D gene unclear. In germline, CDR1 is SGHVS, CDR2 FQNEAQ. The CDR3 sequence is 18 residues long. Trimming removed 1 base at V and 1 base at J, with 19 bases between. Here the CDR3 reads CASSLVSGSGVSNYGYTF. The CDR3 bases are TGTGCCAGCAGCTTAGTTTCCGGGTCGGGAGTGAGTAACTATGGCTACACCTTC.

In DNA, the CDR3 is TGTGCCAGCAGTTGGGACAGGGGGGCCGGGGAGCTGTTTTTT. As protein: CASSWDRGAGELFF. This chain connects TRBV27 to TRBJ2-2, with TRBD1 identical over 11 bases. The CDR3 loop spans 14 amino acids. The V gene end was trimmed by 4 bases and the J gene end by 6 bases; junction bases not matched to a gene: 1. The germline CDR1 and CDR2 sequences are MNHEY and SMNVEV (reference sequence).

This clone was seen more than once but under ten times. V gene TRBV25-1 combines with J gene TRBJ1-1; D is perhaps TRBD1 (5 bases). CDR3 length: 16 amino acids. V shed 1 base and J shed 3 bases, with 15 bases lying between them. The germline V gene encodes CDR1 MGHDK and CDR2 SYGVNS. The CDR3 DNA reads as TGTGCCAGCAGTGAATGGTTGACAGATTTCGACACTGAAGCTTTCTTT. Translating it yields CASSEWLTDFDTEAFF.

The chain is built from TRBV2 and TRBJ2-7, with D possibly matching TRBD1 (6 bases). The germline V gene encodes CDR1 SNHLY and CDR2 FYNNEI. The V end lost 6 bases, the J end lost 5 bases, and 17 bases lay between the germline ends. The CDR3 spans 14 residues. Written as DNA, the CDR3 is TGTGCCAGCAGGGGGGACATCGGAAGAAACGAGCAGTACTTC. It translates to CASRGDIGRNEQYF.

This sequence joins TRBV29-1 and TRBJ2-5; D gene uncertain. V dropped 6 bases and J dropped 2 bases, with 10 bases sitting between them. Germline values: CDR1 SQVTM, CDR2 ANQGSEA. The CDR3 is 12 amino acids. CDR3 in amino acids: CSVTVGQETQYF. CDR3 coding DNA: TGCAGCGTAACAGTTGGACAAGAGACCCAGTACTTC.

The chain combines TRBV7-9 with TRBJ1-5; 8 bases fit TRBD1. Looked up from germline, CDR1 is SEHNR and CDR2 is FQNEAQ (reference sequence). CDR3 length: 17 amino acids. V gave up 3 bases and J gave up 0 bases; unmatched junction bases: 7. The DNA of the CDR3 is TGTGCCAGCAGCTTCGGACAGGGCCGAGGTAGCAATCAGCCCCAGCATTTT. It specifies CASSFGQGRGSNQPQHF.